This T cell receptor (beta chain) was obtained from a study of blood T cell repertoires in COVID-19. The overall study: Donors in the United States, Italy and Spain gave samples during acute or convalescent COVID-19. The cDNA or gDNA used as material had been derived from T cells, B-cell-depleted T cells, or PBMCs.

Authors' data handling: Amplification with reference gene primers provided the estimates of nucleated cell counts. Clones were sequenced by immunoSEQ multiplex PCR, and TCRdb holds only the in-frame ones, with some missing. The V and J calls and clone size are taken from that table; D and trimming were inferred from the DNA. The sample yields 50,000 to 60,000 clones, 90% seen once. Trimming at V came to 8 bases and at J to 4 bases, leaving 8 bases not matched to a gene. The germline CDR1 and CDR2 sequences are MNHEY and SVGAGI. This CDR3 spans 14 amino acids. The sample was peripheral blood. This chain uses TRBV6-5 with TRBJ2-5; 9 bases match TRBD1. The receptor comes from a man between 40 and 49 years old with acute or convalescent COVID-19. CDR3 sequence reads: CASGGTGGLETQYF. The DNA for the CDR3 is TGTGCCAGCGGGGGAACAGGGGGCTTAGAGACCCAGTACTTC.